What follows are 29 T cell receptor beta chains derived from one specimen sequenced in a study of cytomegalovirus exposure and HLA in healthy donors. Repertoires were generated with immunoSEQ multiplex PCR, while TCRdb's copy carries only in-frame clones and drops some. The repertoire has about 120,000 clones, roughly 90% of them found once; the top ten carry about 6.3%. The sequencing input was PBMCs. The source is a woman between 18 and 29 years old in good health and CMV-seropositive.

The V and J genes are TRBV11-3 and TRBJ1-2; a weak D match, TRBD1 (6 bases). The CDR3 spans 14 residues. V dropped 11 bases and J dropped 6 bases, with 22 bases sitting between them. Germline CDR1 SGHNT, CDR2 YENEEA. CDR3 coding DNA: TGTGCCTCCAGGGGAGGGAACGAGGCTCATGGCTACACCTTC. It codes for CASRGGNEAHGYTF.

CDR3 region: CASRKGQENTGELFF. The CDR3 nucleotides are TGTGCCAGCAGAAAGGGACAGGAGAACACCGGGGAGCTGTTTTTT. The rearrangement uses TRBV27 and TRBJ2-2; 8 bases align to TRBD1. CDR1 is MNHEY and CDR2 is SMNVEV in the germline V gene (reference sequence). The CDR3 is 15 amino acids. The V segment lost 6 bases and the J segment 1 base; nucleotides outside the gene matches: 4.

This chain uses TRBV30 with TRBJ1-1; perhaps TRBD1 as D (5 bases). The length of the CDR3 is 15 residues. Germline values: CDR1 GTSNPN, CDR2 SVGIG (reference sequence). V was trimmed by 1 base and J by 11 bases, leaving 23 bases between them. DNA of the CDR3: TGTGCCTGGAGTGGCAGGGTCCAAACGACCCTGAATGCTTTCTTT. Amino acids: CAWSGRVQTTLNAFF.

The chain links TRBV5-8 to TRBJ2-3, with 13 bases aligning to TRBD2. Trimming removed 4 bases from V and 2 bases from J; junction bases left unmatched: 4. The germline V gene encodes CDR1 SGHTS and CDR2 YDEGEE. This CDR3 has 16 residues. CDR3: CASSGGLAGATDTQYF. Written as DNA, the CDR3 is TGTGCCAGCAGCGGCGGACTAGCGGGGGCCACAGATACGCAGTATTTT. The entire variable domain, with the rest obtained from reference TRBV5-8 and TRBJ2-3, is as follows: EAGVTQSPTHLIKTRGQQATLRCSPISGHTSVYWYQQALGLGLQFLLWYDEGEERNRGNFPPRFSGRQFPNYSSELNVNALELEDSALYLCASSGGLAGATDTQYFGPGTRLTVL.

The chain carries TRBV27 and TRBJ2-3; D possibly corresponds to TRBD2 (6 bases). Germline V gene lookup returns CDR1 MNHEY and CDR2 SMNVEV (reference sequence). This CDR3 contains 15 residues. Deletions cut 4 bases from V and 1 base from J, with 12 bases between. This CDR3 reads CASSSWDSRTDTQYF. In DNA form, the CDR3 reads TGTGCCAGCAGTTCCTGGGACTCCCGCACAGATACGCAGTATTTT.

CDR3 residues: CASSSGTGNTEAFF. CDR3 in DNA: TGTGCCAGCAGCTCCGGGACAGGGAACACTGAAGCTTTCTTT. The V gene is TRBV7-6, the J gene TRBJ1-1, with 8 bases fitting TRBD1. The CDR3 totals 14 residues. The J segment lost 1 base and the V segment lost 4 bases, leaving 2 bases of the junction unmatched. In germline, CDR1 is SGHVS, CDR2 FNYEAQ.

The V call is TRBV7-8, the J call TRBJ2-1; 8 nucleotides match TRBD1. The CDR3 loop spans 15 amino acids. Unmatched junction bases numbered 5, after V lost 5 bases and J lost 2 bases. CDR1 and CDR2 from the germline V gene are SGHVS and FQNEAQ. The CDR3 DNA follows: TGTGCCAGCAGCCTCCGGGACAGGACCTACAATGAGCAGTTCTTC. Amino acid sequence: CASSLRDRTYNEQFF.

The chain carries TRBV5-4 and TRBJ1-2; 7 bases agree with TRBD1. The CDR3 is 13 residues long. CDR1 is SGHNT, CDR2 YYREEE, per germline (reference sequence). V shed 3 bases and J 6 bases; nucleotides not matched to a gene: 5. DNA of the CDR3: TGTGCCAGCAGCTCCTCCGGGACAGATGGCTACACCTTC. This codes for CASSSSGTDGYTF. Supplemented by reference TRBV5-4 and TRBJ1-2, the full variable domain reads ETGVTQSPTHLIKTRGQQVTLRCSSQSGHNTVSWYQQALGQGPQFIFQYYREEENGRGNFPPRFSGLQFPNYSSELNVNALELDDSALYLCASSSSGTDGYTFGSGTRLTVV.

This clone was counted once. The V and J genes are TRBV7-9 and TRBJ1-4; D is ambiguous. Per the germline V gene, CDR1 is SEHNR and CDR2 is FQNEAQ (reference sequence). The CDR3 runs 18 residues. Deletions cut 3 bases from V and 4 bases from J, with 21 bases between. CDR3 DNA sequence: TGTGCCAGCAGCTTTTCGAGTAATAGCTGGTCTTATAATGAAAAACTGTTTTTT. Encoded protein: CASSFSSNSWSYNEKLFF. The variable domain in full, with the rest retrieved from reference TRBV7-9 and TRBJ1-4, is DTGVSQNPRHKITKRGQNVTFRCDPISEHNRLYWYRQTLGQGPEFLTYFQNEAQLEKSRLLSDRFSAERPKGSFSTLEIQRTEQGDSAMYLCASSFSSNSWSYNEKLFFGSGTQLSVL.

This chain connects TRBV5-1 to TRBJ2-1, with 9 bases fitting TRBD1. The V gene end was trimmed by 4 bases and the J gene end by 6 bases; junction bases not matched to a gene: 8. Germline V gene data show CDR1 as SGHRS and CDR2 as YFSETQ. The CDR3 length is 15 residues. In DNA form, the CDR3 reads TGCGCCAGCAGCCCTTGGACAGGGGCCTCCAATGAGCAGTTCTTC. It translates to CASSPWTGASNEQFF.

This chain connects TRBV6-6 to TRBJ2-7; TRBD1 agrees at 12 bases. The CDR3 has 16 amino acids. Losses at the gene ends were 6 bases for V and 7 bases for J; bases not matched to a gene: 13. Looked up from germline, CDR1 is MNHNY and CDR2 is SVGAGI (reference sequence). CDR3 coding DNA: TGTGCCAGCAGCCCTCCGGGACAGGGGGCAGTGGGGGAGCAGTACTTC. Its translation is CASSPPGQGAVGEQYF.

The chain combines TRBV19 with TRBJ1-1, with 9 bases aligning to TRBD1. Germline V CDR1 and CDR2: LNHDA, SQIVND (reference sequence). CDR3 size: 15 residues. V shed 5 bases, J shed 0 bases, and the junction held 4 bases outside the gene matches. This CDR3 reads CASSWDRAMNTEAFF. DNA of the CDR3: TGTGCCAGTAGTTGGGACAGGGCGATGAACACTGAAGCTTTCTTT.

The chain carries TRBV6-1 and TRBJ1-4, with a possible D match to TRBD1 (6 bases). The CDR3 is 13 residues long. Germline CDR1 is MNHNS and CDR2 is SASEGT. V gave up 8 bases and J gave up 3 bases, with 10 bases separating them. The CDR3 sequence: CASETGPNEKLFF. The CDR3 bases are TGTGCCAGCGAAACAGGGCCTAATGAAAAACTGTTTTTT.

This clone was picked up one time. V and J are TRBV27 and TRBJ2-2; 8 bases fit TRBD2. The V gene end was trimmed by 2 bases and the J gene end by 1 base; junction bases not matched to a gene: 6. The CDR3 length is 17 residues. The germline V gene encodes CDR1 MNHEY and CDR2 SMNVEV (reference sequence). The CDR3 is CASSLKVLAGNTGELFF. The DNA for the CDR3 is TGTGCCAGCAGTTTAAAGGTTCTAGCGGGGAACACCGGGGAGCTGTTTTTT.

The J gene is TRBJ2-7, the V gene TRBV5-1; 8 bases agree with TRBD1. The V segment lost 3 bases and the J segment 3 bases; nucleotides outside the gene matches: 8. The CDR3 consists of 15 residues. Germline V lookup: CDR1 SGHRS, CDR2 YFSETQ. The CDR3 spells CASSWAQGADYEQYF. The CDR3 DNA follows: TGCGCCAGCAGCTGGGCGCAGGGGGCGGACTACGAGCAGTACTTC.

The chain recombines TRBV19 with TRBJ2-3; D not resolved. V gave up 6 bases and J gave up 3 bases, with 7 bases separating them. This CDR3 region has 12 residues. Germline lookup yields CDR1 LNHDA and CDR2 SQIVND (reference sequence). The CDR3 region is CASRPGTDTQYF. For the CDR3, the DNA is TGTGCCAGTAGACCAGGAACAGATACGCAGTATTTT.

V is TRBV7-9 and J is TRBJ2-5; D is possibly TRBD2 (5 bases). Per germline, CDR1 SEHNR and CDR2 FQNEAQ (reference sequence). CDR3 length: 14 amino acids. V was clipped by 5 bases and J by 3 bases, with 13 bases between them. In nucleotides, the CDR3 is TGTGCCAGCAGCCCTCCGGTCGGGGAAGAGACCCAGTACTTC. This codes for CASSPPVGEETQYF.

The chain is built from TRBV5-6 and TRBJ2-7; 8 bases are a match to TRBD1. The CDR3 has 12 residues. CDR1 is SGHDT and CDR2 is YYEEEE in the germline V gene. V shed 4 bases and J 6 bases; nucleotides not matched to a gene: 3. DNA of the CDR3: TGTGCCAGCAGCGGCAGGGGGCGCGAGCAGTACTTC. Protein product: CASSGRGREQYF.

The genes are TRBV2 and TRBJ1-4, with 7 bases matching TRBD1. The germline gives CDR1 SNHLY, CDR2 FYNNEI. CDR3 length: 14 amino acids. J gave up 7 bases and V 8 bases, and 10 bases lay outside the gene matches. The CDR3 DNA is TGTGCCAGCGGGGGACAGCTCGGAATTGAAAAACTGTTTTTT. Its protein product is CASGGQLGIEKLFF.

J is TRBJ2-5 and V is TRBV5-4; D gene uncertain. Between the trimmed V and J ends, which lost 4 bases and 4 bases, there was a span of 14 bases. Germline V gene sequence: CDR1 SGHNT, CDR2 YYREEE (reference sequence). This CDR3 comprises 14 residues. The chain's CDR3 is CASSPVLPGETQYF. The CDR3 DNA is TGTGCCAGCAGCCCGGTCCTGCCGGGAGAGACCCAGTACTTC.

The V call is TRBV4-2, the J call TRBJ2-7; 13 nucleotides align to TRBD2. J gave up 5 bases and V 3 bases, and 4 bases lay outside the gene matches. CDR1 is LGHNA and CDR2 is YNFKEQ in the germline V gene. The CDR3 runs to 15 residues. Written as DNA, the CDR3 is TGTGCCAGCAGCCAGGGACTAGCGGGACCCCACGAGCAGTACTTC. Residues: CASSQGLAGPHEQYF.

For the CDR3, the DNA is TGTGCCAGCAGCCTAATACGGGTTCAGCCCCAGCATTTT. The encoded protein is CASSLIRVQPQHF. This chain links TRBV7-9 with TRBJ1-5, with D uncertain. This CDR3 region has 13 residues. Deletions cut 5 bases from V and 6 bases from J, with 11 bases between. Germline assignment: CDR1 SEHNR and CDR2 FQNEAQ (reference sequence).

This sequence joins TRBV15 and TRBJ1-4; tentative D call: TRBD1 (5 bases). V lost 0 bases and J 0 bases, leaving 11 bases between the germline ends. Per the germline V gene, CDR1 is LNHNV and CDR2 is YYDKDF (reference sequence). CDR3 length: 17 residues. The CDR3 spells CATSRDLTAATNEKLFF. The CDR3 DNA is TGTGCCACCAGCAGAGATTTGACAGCTGCAACTAATGAAAAACTGTTTTTT.

The chain uses TRBV13 and TRBJ2-7, with TRBD1 matching 7 bases. There are 15 residues in the CDR3. The junction had 11 bases not matched to a gene; V was cut back by 4 bases and J by 5 bases. CDR1 is PRHDT, CDR2 FYEKMQ, per germline (reference sequence). The CDR3 spells CASSSQTGMLHEQYF. The CDR3 region has the DNA TGTGCCAGCAGCTCTCAGACAGGGATGCTGCACGAGCAGTACTTC.

V is TRBV29-1 and J is TRBJ1-4; D may be TRBD1 (6 bases). CDR1 SQVTM and CDR2 ANQGSEA come from the germline V gene. CDR3 length: 14 residues. V lost 5 bases, J lost 7 bases, and 17 bases lay in between. The CDR3 DNA follows: TGCAGCGTTCGGTCTAGGACAGAACCTGAAAAACTGTTTTTT. Protein sequence: CSVRSRTEPEKLFF.

This clone occurred a few times. V usage is TRBV18 and J usage is TRBJ2-1; 13 nucleotides agree with TRBD2. The CDR3 has 13 residues. Trimming removed 3 bases from V and 10 bases from J; junction bases left unmatched: 0. The V gene's germline CDR1 is KGHSH and CDR2 LQKENI. The CDR3 sequence is CASSPGLAGEQFF. CDR3 coding DNA: TGTGCCAGCTCACCGGGACTAGCGGGGGAGCAGTTCTTC.

The CDR3 protein is CASSNTRTYEQYF. The CDR3 coding sequence is TGTGCCAGCAGTAATACTCGAACCTACGAGCAGTACTTC. V and J are TRBV5-4 and TRBJ2-5, with D uncertain. The J call may not be correct, given that the DNA end is closer to TRBJ2-7. Germline V lookup: CDR1 SGHNT, CDR2 YYREEE (reference sequence). This CDR3 spans 13 amino acids.

This clone was seen more than once but under ten times. CDR3 residues: CASSQSRQGSNQPQHF. The CDR3 region has the DNA TGCGCCAGCAGTCAATCGCGACAGGGGAGCAATCAGCCCCAGCATTTT. The chain recombines TRBV23-1 with TRBJ1-5, with 8 bases aligning to TRBD1. TRBV23-1 is an ORF for which the function is uncertain. The CDR3 is made up of 16 amino acids. V shed 0 bases, J shed 1 base, and the junction held 2 bases outside the gene matches.

This chain joins TRBV6-5 and TRBJ1-3, with D possibly being TRBD1 (5 bases). Trimming cost V 6 bases and J 2 bases, with 14 bases left between them. Germline V gives CDR1 MNHEY, CDR2 SVGAGI. The CDR3 consists of 15 residues. The CDR3 DNA reads TGTGCCAGCAGCCCCGCGGGGGTGGCTGGAAACACCATATATTTT. Its protein product is CASSPAGVAGNTIYF.